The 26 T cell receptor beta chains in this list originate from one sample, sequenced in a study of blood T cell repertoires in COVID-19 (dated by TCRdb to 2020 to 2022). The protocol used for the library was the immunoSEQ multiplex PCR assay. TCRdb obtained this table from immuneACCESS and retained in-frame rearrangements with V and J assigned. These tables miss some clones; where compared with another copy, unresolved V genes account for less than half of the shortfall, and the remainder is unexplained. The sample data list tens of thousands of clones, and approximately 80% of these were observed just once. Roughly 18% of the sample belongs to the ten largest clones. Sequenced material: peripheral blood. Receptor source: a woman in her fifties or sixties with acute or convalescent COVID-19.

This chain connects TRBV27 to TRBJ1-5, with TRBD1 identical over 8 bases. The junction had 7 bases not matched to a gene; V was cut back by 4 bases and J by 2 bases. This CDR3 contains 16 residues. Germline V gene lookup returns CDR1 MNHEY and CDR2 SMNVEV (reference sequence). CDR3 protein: CASSSDQTGGNQPQHF. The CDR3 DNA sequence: TGTGCCAGCAGTTCGGACCAGACAGGGGGCAATCAGCCCCAGCATTTT.

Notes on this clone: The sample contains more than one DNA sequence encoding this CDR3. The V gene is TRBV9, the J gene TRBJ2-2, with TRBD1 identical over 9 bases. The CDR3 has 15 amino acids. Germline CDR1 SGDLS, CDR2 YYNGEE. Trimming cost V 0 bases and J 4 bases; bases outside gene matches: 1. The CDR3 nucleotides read TGTGCCAGCAGCGTAGGGACAGGGGTCACCGGGGAGCTGTTTTTT. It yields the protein CASSVGTGVTGELFF.

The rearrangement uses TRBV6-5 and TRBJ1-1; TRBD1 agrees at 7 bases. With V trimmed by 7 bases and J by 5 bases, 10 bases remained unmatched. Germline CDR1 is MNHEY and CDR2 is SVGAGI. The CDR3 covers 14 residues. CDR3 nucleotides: TGTGCCAGCACATCAGGGGGAAGGGGGACTGAAGCTTTCTTT. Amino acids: CASTSGGRGTEAFF.

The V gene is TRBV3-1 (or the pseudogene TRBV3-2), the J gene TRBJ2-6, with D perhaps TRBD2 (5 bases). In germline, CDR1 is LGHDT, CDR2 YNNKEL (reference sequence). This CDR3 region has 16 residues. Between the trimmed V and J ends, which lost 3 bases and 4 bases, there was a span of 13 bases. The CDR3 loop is CASSQDRTPGANVLTF. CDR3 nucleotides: TGTGCCAGCAGCCAGGATAGGACTCCCGGGGCCAACGTCCTGACTTTC.

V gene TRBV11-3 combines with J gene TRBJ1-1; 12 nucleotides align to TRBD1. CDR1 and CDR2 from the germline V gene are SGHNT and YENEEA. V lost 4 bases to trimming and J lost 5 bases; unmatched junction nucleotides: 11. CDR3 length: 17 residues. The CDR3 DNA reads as TGTGCCAGCAGCTCCCCCGGGACAGGGGGCGGGTTAACTGAAGCTTTCTTT. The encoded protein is CASSSPGTGGGLTEAFF.

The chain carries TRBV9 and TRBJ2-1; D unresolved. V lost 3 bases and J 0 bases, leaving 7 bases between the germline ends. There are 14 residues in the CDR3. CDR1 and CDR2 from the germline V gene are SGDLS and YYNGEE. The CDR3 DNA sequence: TGTGCCAGCAGCGGTATTAGCTCCTACAATGAGCAGTTCTTC. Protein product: CASSGISSYNEQFF.

The CDR3 here is CASSLAGFREQFF. DNA for the CDR3: TGTGCCAGCAGCTTAGCAGGGTTTAGGGAGCAGTTCTTC. J is TRBJ2-1 and V is TRBV11-2, with D tentatively TRBD1 (5 bases). V was trimmed by 1 base and J by 10 bases, leaving 11 bases between them. Per the germline V gene, CDR1 is SGHAT and CDR2 is FQNNGV. The CDR3 extends over 13 amino acids. Drawing the rest from reference TRBV11-2 and TRBJ2-1, the complete variable domain is EAGVAQSPRYKIIEKRQSVAFWCNPISGHATLYWYQQILGQGPKLLIQFQNNGVVDDSQLPKDRFSAERLKGVDSTLKIQPAKLEDSAVYLCASSLAGFREQFFGPGTRLTVL.

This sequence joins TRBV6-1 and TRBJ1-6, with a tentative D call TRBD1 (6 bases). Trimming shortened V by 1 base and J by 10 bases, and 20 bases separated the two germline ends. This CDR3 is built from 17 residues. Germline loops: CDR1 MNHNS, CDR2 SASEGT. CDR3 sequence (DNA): TGTGCCAGCAGTGAAGGACCTTCGCGGGGGCTAGGGTCACCCCTCCACTTT. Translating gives CASSEGPSRGLGSPLHF.

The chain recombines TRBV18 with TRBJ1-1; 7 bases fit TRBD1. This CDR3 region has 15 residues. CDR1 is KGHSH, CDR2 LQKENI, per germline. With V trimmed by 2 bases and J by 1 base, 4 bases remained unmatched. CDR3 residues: CASSPITGANTEAFF. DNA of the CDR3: TGTGCCAGCTCACCAATCACAGGGGCGAACACTGAAGCTTTCTTT.

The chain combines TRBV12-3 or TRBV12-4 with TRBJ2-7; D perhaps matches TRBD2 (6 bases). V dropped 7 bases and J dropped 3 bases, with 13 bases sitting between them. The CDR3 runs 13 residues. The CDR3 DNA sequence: TGTGCCAGCACCGGGGACTGGGACTACGAGCAGTACTTC. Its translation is CASTGDWDYEQYF.

The CDR3 reads CASSLAEDNYEQYF. DNA for the CDR3: TGCGCCAGCAGCTTGGCCGAGGACAACTACGAGCAGTACTTC. The V call is TRBV5-1, the J call TRBJ2-7; D may be TRBD1 (5 bases). Germline assignment: CDR1 SGHRS and CDR2 YFSETQ. With 0 bases removed from V and 3 bases from J, the gap between germline ends came to 10 bases. The CDR3 spans 14 residues.

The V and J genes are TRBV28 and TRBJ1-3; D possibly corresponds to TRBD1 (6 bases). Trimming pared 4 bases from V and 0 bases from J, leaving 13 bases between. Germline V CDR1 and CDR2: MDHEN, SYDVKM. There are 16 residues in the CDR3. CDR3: CASSYRGHFSGNTIYF. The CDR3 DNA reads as TGTGCCAGCAGTTATAGGGGACACTTCTCTGGAAACACCATATATTTT. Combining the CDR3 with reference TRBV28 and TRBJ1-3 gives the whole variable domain DVKVTQSSRYLVKRTGEKVFLECVQDMDHENMFWYRQDPGLGLRLIYFSYDVKMKEKGDIPEGYSVSREKKERFSLILESASTNQTSMYLCASSYRGHFSGNTIYFGEGSWLTVV.

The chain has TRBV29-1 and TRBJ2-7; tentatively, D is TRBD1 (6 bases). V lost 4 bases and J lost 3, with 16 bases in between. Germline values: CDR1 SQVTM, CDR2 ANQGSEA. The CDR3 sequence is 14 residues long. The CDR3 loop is CSVGGLPDSYEQYF. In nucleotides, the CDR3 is TGCAGCGTTGGGGGGTTGCCGGACAGCTACGAGCAGTACTTC.

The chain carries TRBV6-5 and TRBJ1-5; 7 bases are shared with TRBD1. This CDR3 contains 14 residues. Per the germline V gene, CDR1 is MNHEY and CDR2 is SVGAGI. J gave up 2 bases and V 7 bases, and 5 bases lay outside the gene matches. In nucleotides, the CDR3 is TGTGCCAGCAACCGAGACAGGGGCAATCAGCCCCAGCATTTT. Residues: CASNRDRGNQPQHF.

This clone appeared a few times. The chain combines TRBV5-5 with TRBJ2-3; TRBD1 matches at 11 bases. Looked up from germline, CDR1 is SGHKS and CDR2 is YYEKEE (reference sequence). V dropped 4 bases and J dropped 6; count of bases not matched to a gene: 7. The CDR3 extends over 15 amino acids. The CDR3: CASSVRDRGRDTQYF. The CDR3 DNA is TGTGCCAGCAGCGTCCGGGACAGGGGGAGGGATACGCAGTATTTT.

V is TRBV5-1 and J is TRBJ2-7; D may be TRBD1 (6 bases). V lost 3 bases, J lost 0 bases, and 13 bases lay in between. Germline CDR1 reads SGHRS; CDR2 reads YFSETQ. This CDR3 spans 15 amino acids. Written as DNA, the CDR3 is TGCGCCAGCAGCTGGGACACGATGATCTCCTACGAGCAGTACTTC. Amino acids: CASSWDTMISYEQYF.

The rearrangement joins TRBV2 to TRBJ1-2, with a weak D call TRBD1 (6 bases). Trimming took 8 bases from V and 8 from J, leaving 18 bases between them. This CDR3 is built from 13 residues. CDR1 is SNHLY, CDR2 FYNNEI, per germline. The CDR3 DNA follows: TGTGCCAGCTTAAGAGGGGGATGGAACGGCTACACCTTC. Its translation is CASLRGGWNGYTF.

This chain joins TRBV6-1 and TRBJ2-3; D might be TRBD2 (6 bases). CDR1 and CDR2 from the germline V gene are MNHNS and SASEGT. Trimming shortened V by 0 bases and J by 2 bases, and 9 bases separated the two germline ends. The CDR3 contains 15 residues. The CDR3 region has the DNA TGTGCCAGCAGTGAAGCCAGGGACTTCACAGATACGCAGTATTTT. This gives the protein CASSEARDFTDTQYF.

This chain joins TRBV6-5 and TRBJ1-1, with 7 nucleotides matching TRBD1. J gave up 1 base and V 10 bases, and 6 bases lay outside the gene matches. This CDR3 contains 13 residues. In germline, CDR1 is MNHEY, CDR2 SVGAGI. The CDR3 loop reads CATRGGSNTEAFF. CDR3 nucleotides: TGTGCCACCAGGGGGGGATCGAACACTGAAGCTTTCTTT.

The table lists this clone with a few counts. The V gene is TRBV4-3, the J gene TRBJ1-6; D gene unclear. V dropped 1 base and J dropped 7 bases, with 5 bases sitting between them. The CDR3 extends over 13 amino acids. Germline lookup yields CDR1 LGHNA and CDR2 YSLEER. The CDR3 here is CASSQGRNSPLHF. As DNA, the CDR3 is TGCGCCAGCAGCCAAGGCAGAAATTCACCCCTCCACTTT.

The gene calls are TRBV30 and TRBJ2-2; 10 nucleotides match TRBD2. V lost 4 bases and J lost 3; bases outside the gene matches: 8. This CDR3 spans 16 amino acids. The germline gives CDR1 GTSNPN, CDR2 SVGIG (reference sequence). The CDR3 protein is CAWTQRGGWDTGELFF. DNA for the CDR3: TGTGCCTGGACACAGCGGGGGGGCTGGGACACCGGGGAGCTGTTTTTT.

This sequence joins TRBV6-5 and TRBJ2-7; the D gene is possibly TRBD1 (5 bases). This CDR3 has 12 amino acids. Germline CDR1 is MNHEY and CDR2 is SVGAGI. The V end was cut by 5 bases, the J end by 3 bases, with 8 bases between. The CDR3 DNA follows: TGTGCCAGCAGTCCGGACAACTACGAGCAGTACGTC. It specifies CASSPDNYEQYV.

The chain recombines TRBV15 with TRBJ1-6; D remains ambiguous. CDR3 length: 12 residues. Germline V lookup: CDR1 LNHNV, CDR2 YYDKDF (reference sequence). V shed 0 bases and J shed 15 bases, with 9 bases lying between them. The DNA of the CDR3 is TGTGCCACCAGCAGAGATCCTGAGCACCTCCACTTT. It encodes CATSRDPEHLHF.

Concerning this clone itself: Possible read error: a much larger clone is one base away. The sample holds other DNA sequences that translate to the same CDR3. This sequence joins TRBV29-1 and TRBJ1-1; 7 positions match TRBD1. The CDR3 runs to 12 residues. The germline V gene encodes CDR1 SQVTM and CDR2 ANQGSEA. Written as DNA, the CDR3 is TGTAGCGTTGTTGTTCAGGGGGCTGAAGCTTTCTTT. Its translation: CSVVVQGAEAFF.

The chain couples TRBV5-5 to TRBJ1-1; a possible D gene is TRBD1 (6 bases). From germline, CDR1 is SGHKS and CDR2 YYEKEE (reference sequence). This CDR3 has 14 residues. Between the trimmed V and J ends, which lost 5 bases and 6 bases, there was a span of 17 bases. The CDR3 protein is CASSSTPRGAEAFF. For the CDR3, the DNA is TGTGCCAGCAGTTCTACGCCCAGGGGAGCTGAAGCTTTCTTT.

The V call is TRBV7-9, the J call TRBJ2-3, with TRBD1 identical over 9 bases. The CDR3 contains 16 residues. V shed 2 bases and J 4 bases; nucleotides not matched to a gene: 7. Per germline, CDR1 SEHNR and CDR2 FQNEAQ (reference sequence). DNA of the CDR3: TGTGCCAGCAGCTTATCGAGTGACAGGGGGGCAGATACGCAGTATTTT. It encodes CASSLSSDRGADTQYF.